The count of the clone carrying this TCR beta chain is one. The antigen is unknown. This sample was included in a study of T cell responses to AZD1222 COVID-19 vaccine. V was trimmed by 7 bases and J by 4 bases, leaving 14 bases between them. The CDR3 spans 15 residues. In germline, CDR1 is MNHEY, CDR2 SMNVEV (reference sequence). Whole-study results and caveats: Repertoire sampling occurred only after the peak T cell response. Donor demographics were predominantly white British with a female majority; clonal diversity may be underestimated. Breadth and depth of Spike-specific TCRs rose after two AZD1222 doses.

Data came from immunoSEQ multiplex PCR; TCRdb stores just in-frame clones and leaves some out. The table includes 120,000 to 150,000 clones, about 92% detected once. The origin of this receptor is an adult in good health. The chain couples TRBV27 to TRBJ1-6, with D unclear. The source was peripheral blood, collected on day 0 of AZD1222 vaccination. The CDR3, as DNA: TGTGCCAGCACCCCCGGACTGAGTTATAATTCACCCCTCCACTTT. Translating gives CASTPGLSYNSPLHF.